Described below is a single T cell receptor beta chain sequence and its context. The antigen remains unidentified. The source of the sample is a study of response to subunit inactivated influenza vaccine. Notes on the study in general: It was suggested by the authors that few new T cells are recruited by each seasonal influenza vaccination.

In TCRdb, the RT-PCR reads were re-called with MiXCR into one record per CDR3 protein. The data contain roughly 630,000 distinct CDR3 sequences, roughly 15% of them singletons. CDR1 and CDR2 from the germline V gene are MNHNS and SASEGT. Trimming shortened V by 4 bases and J by 1 base, and 8 bases separated the two germline ends. The CDR3 sequence is 14 residues long. The chain combines TRBV6-1 with TRBJ2-4, with a tentative D call TRBD2 (6 bases). Sequencing used PBMCs from blood, obtained 14 to 15 days before vaccination. The clonotype originates from a middle-aged man who received an inactivated influenza vaccine. The CDR3: CASSAREAKNIQYF. DNA for the CDR3: TGTGCCAGCAGTGCCCGGGAGGCCAAAAACATTCAGTACTTC.